These 5 T cell receptor beta chains share one sample of origin, sequenced in a study of early T cells in non-severe SARS-CoV-2 infection. A single record per CDR3 protein comes from TCRdb applying MiXCR to the 5' RACE reads. Found here are about 56,000 distinct CDR3 sequences, about 10% of them singletons; the top ten hold approximately 6.5%. The sample taken for sequencing was whole blood. The receptors come from an adult who was a healthcare worker with PCR-confirmed SARS-CoV-2 infection or an uninfected control (not recorded which).

This clonotype was counted a few times. The V gene is TRBV6-2 or TRBV6-3, the J gene TRBJ2-3; TRBD2 matches at 7 bases. Germline trimming cut 6 bases from V and 3 bases from J; bases unmatched to any gene: 15. Looked up from germline, CDR1 is MNHEY and CDR2 is SVGEGT. The CDR3 has 17 residues. The CDR3, as DNA: TGTGCCAGCAGAACTCGGGGTAGCGGGCGAGGAACAGATACGCAGTATTTT. Translation: CASRTRGSGRGTDTQYF.

This clonotype was seen a handful of times. The V gene is TRBV4-1, the J gene TRBJ2-7, with 8 bases identical to TRBD1. The CDR3 sequence is 16 residues long. Germline loops: CDR1 MGHRA, CDR2 YSYEKL. Trimming took 4 bases from V and 4 from J; bases not matched to a gene: 12. The CDR3 reads CASSRVTMTGDYEQYF. The CDR3 DNA sequence: TGCGCCAGCAGCCGCGTAACGATGACAGGGGATTACGAGCAGTACTTC.

The CDR3 DNA is TGTGCCAGCAGACGTCCGGGACAGGGAGCTGAAGCTTTCTTT. It yields the protein CASRRPGQGAEAFF. The chain joins TRBV28 to TRBJ1-1; the match to TRBD1 covers 9 bases. The CDR3 sequence is 14 residues long. The germline gives CDR1 MDHEN, CDR2 SYDVKM. V shed 6 bases, J shed 6 bases, and the junction held 8 bases outside the gene matches.

This clonotype appeared many times. V usage is TRBV7-9 and J usage is TRBJ1-2; D ambiguous. V was pared by 5 bases and J by 4 bases, with 17 bases between. Germline V gene sequence: CDR1 SEHNR, CDR2 FQNEAQ (reference sequence). The CDR3 runs 15 residues. DNA for the CDR3: TGTGCCAGCAGCCCCGGTATCTGGGGTCCCTATGGCTACACCTTC. This sequence encodes CASSPGIWGPYGYTF.

Ten or more counts support this clonotype. The chain links TRBV3-1 to TRBJ2-3; no definite D call. The V and J ends lost 1 base and 2 bases respectively, with 10 bases between them. The CDR3 totals 15 residues. Germline V gene data show CDR1 as LGHDT and CDR2 as YNNKEL (reference sequence). The CDR3 loop is CASSQAGGYTDTQYF. Written as DNA, the CDR3 is TGTGCCAGCAGCCAAGCGGGCGGATACACAGATACGCAGTATTTT.